Following are 21 T cell receptor beta chains from one sample sequenced in a study of human T cells and chemical hapten exposure. The sample's time point: patch test 1, 2 weeks after DPC sensitization. Treatment defined: therapeutic diphenylcyclopropenone sensitization with weekly scalp DPC. From whole blood left unfractionated, total RNA was extracted. TCRdb independently ran MiXCR on the RACE reads; one entry per CDR3 protein. The sample shows roughly 48,000 distinct CDR3 sequences, approximately 10% of them seen only once. This specimen consisted of whole blood, obtained in connection with sensitization to the hapten diphenylcyclopropenone (DPC). These receptors were obtained from a woman in her 40s with alopecia areata. Some clones in this sample may be carry-over from other donors' samples.

The rearrangement uses TRBV2 and TRBJ1-4; D is ambiguous. Per germline, CDR1 SNHLY and CDR2 FYNNEI. The CDR3 spans 12 residues. Trimming took 6 bases from V and 8 from J, leaving 10 bases between them. The CDR3 loop reads CASSSRWEKLFF. The CDR3 coding sequence is TGTGCCAGCAGCTCACGGTGGGAAAAACTGTTTTTT. Based on the CDR3 plus reference TRBV2 and TRBJ1-4, the full variable domain is EPEVTQTPSHQVTQMGQEVILRCVPISNHLYFYWYRQILGQKVEFLVSFYNNEISEKSEIFDDQFSVERPDGSNFTLKIRSTKLEDSAMYFCASSSRWEKLFFGSGTQLSVL.

This clonotype has ten or more counts. This chain joins TRBV6-1 and TRBJ1-4; TRBD1 matches at 9 bases. Germline CDR1 is MNHNS and CDR2 is SASEGT. V was pared by 6 bases and J by 8 bases, with 13 bases of the junction left unmatched. The CDR3 has 16 residues. The CDR3 bases are TGTGCCAGCAGGTGGAGGAGGACAGGGGTTGAAGAAAAACTGTTTTTT. Amino acid sequence: CASRWRRTGVEEKLFF.

By sample share, this clonotype is medium-sized. V gene TRBV13 combines with J gene TRBJ2-6; D unresolved. V gave up 4 bases and J gave up 3 bases, with 4 bases separating them. The CDR3 is 13 residues long. Germline V gives CDR1 PRHDT, CDR2 FYEKMQ (reference sequence). CDR3 in DNA: TGTGCCAGCAGCTATGGTGGGGCCAACGTCCTGACTTTC. Translation: CASSYGGANVLTF. Looking up the rest from reference TRBV13 and TRBJ2-6 gives the full variable domain: AAGVIQSPRHLIKEKRETATLKCYPIPRHDTVYWYQQGPGQDPQFLISFYEKMQSDKGSIPDRFSAQQFSDYHSELNMSSLELGDSALYFCASSYGGANVLTFGAGSRLTVL.

This chain joins TRBV20-1 and TRBJ2-3; D may be TRBD1 (7 bases). This CDR3 is 17 amino acids long. Germline loops: CDR1 DFQATT, CDR2 SNEGSKA (reference sequence). The V end lost 6 bases, the J end lost 2 bases, and 24 bases lay between the germline ends. CDR3 region: CSAISWGDRAFTDTQYF. The CDR3 DNA reads TGCAGTGCCATCTCATGGGGGGACAGAGCCTTCACAGATACGCAGTATTTT.

This chain links TRBV28 with TRBJ2-5; D unresolved. The V gene's germline CDR1 is MDHEN and CDR2 SYDVKM. Trimming cost V 1 base and J 4 bases, with 10 bases left between them. The CDR3 totals 14 residues. The CDR3, as DNA: TGTGCCAGCAGTTTATTTGAGGCGCGAGAGACCCAGTACTTC. Translated, it gives CASSLFEARETQYF.

V is TRBV24-1 and J is TRBJ2-3; the D call may be TRBD1 or TRBD2 (5 bases each). CDR3 size: 18 residues. The V gene lost 3 bases and the J gene lost 0 bases, with 18 bases spanning the gap. Germline CDR1 is KGHDR and CDR2 is SFDVKD. The CDR3 DNA reads TGTGCCACCAGTGATCCTGACCTCCGGGACCCCAGCACAGATACGCAGTATTTT. As protein: CATSDPDLRDPSTDTQYF.

The V gene is TRBV19, the J gene TRBJ2-5, with 8 nucleotides matching TRBD2. Germline CDR1 reads LNHDA; CDR2 reads SQIVND (reference sequence). Unmatched junction bases numbered 6, after V lost 8 bases and J lost 4 bases. CDR3 length: 13 amino acids. CDR3 amino acids: CASSQAGAETQYF. The CDR3 bases are TGTGCCAGTTCCCAAGCGGGGGCAGAGACCCAGTACTTC.

This clonotype turned up a few times. The chain employs TRBV12-3 or TRBV12-4 and TRBJ2-3; D perhaps matches TRBD2 (5 bases). The V end lost 6 bases, the J end lost 9 bases, and 19 bases lay between the germline ends. The CDR3 loop spans 14 amino acids. For the CDR3, the DNA is TGTGCCAGCAGCCCCGAGGTGGCGGGTAGGACGCAGTATTTT. Residues: CASSPEVAGRTQYF.

This clonotype was counted between two and nine times. This chain joins TRBV7-2 and TRBJ2-5; tentative D call: TRBD1 (7 bases). Germline V gene sequence: CDR1 SGHTA, CDR2 FQGNSA. V was clipped by 7 bases and J by 1 base, with 16 bases between them. This CDR3 is built from 15 residues. Written as DNA, the CDR3 is TGTGCCAGCACTAACCCAGGGGGGACCCAAGAGACCCAGTACTTC. Its translation: CASTNPGGTQETQYF.

This clonotype has ten or more counts. This rearrangement joins TRBV28 to TRBJ1-2; weak D call: TRBD1 (5 bases). The CDR3 totals 13 residues. CDR1 MDHEN and CDR2 SYDVKM come from the germline V gene. V was pared by 5 bases and J by 4 bases, with 11 bases between. The CDR3 DNA is TGTGCCAGCAGTACCCAGGGTGGCTATGGCTACACCTTC. Its translation is CASSTQGGYGYTF.

The genes are TRBV7-3 and TRBJ2-7; TRBD1 or TRBD2 may be the D gene (6 bases each). V lost 4 bases and J lost 2, with 15 bases in between. This CDR3 spans 15 amino acids. In germline, CDR1 is SGHTA, CDR2 FQGTGA. Here the CDR3 DNA reads TGTGCCAGCAGCTCCGGGGGCGCAGGAGCCTACGAGCAGTACTTC. This codes for CASSSGGAGAYEQYF.

This chain links TRBV29-1 with TRBJ2-2; D is undetermined. Looked up from germline, CDR1 is SQVTM and CDR2 is ANQGSEA. V was pared by 0 bases and J by 5 bases, with 13 bases between. The CDR3 runs 15 residues. The CDR3 nucleotides are TGCAGCGTTGAAGATAGCCGTTCTCGGACCGGGGAGCTGTTTTTT. Protein: CSVEDSRSRTGELFF.

The rearrangement joins TRBV5-1 to TRBJ2-7, with D unresolved. CDR3 size: 16 residues. Germline V gene data show CDR1 as SGHRS and CDR2 as YFSETQ. Trimming left V 0 bases short and J 2 bases short, with 15 bases between. The CDR3 bases are TGCGCCAGCAGCTTGGCCCTTGAGGCAAGTACCTACGAGCAGTACTTC. Its translation is CASSLALEASTYEQYF. Based on the CDR3 plus reference TRBV5-1 and TRBJ2-7, the full variable domain is KAGVTQTPRYLIKTRGQQVTLSCSPISGHRSVSWYQQTPGQGLQFLFEYFSETQRNKGNFPGRFSGRQFSNSRSEMNVSTLELGDSALYLCASSLALEASTYEQYFGPGTRLTVT.

The V call is TRBV12-3 or TRBV12-4, the J call TRBJ1-1; D is unresolved. The V end was cut by 5 bases, the J end by 7 bases, with 8 bases between. The CDR3 loop spans 11 amino acids. In nucleotides, the CDR3 is TGTGCCAGCAGTGTCTACAGTGAAGCTTTCTTT. It specifies CASSVYSEAFF.

This clonotype was recorded a few times. This chain links TRBV7-9 with TRBJ2-5; D is unresolved. The V gene's germline CDR1 is SEHNR and CDR2 FQNEAQ (reference sequence). The CDR3 consists of 11 residues. V lost 7 bases, J lost 2 bases, and 5 bases lay in between. CDR3 region: CASTLQETQYF. The CDR3 coding sequence is TGTGCCAGCACCCTACAAGAGACCCAGTACTTC.

The CDR3: CASSPTSGLPYEQYF. The CDR3 DNA reads TGTGCCAGCAGCCCAACTAGCGGGCTTCCCTACGAGCAGTACTTC. The chain combines TRBV3-1 with TRBJ2-7; 9 nucleotides match TRBD2. V shed 4 bases and J 2 bases; nucleotides not matched to a gene: 6. Germline V gene lookup returns CDR1 LGHDT and CDR2 YNNKEL (reference sequence). The length of the CDR3 is 15 residues.

The chain carries TRBV11-2 and TRBJ2-7; a possible D gene is TRBD1 (6 bases). V was cut by 1 base and J by 2 bases, with 9 bases left in between. This CDR3 spans 14 amino acids. The V gene's germline CDR1 is SGHAT and CDR2 FQNNGV. The CDR3 coding sequence is TGTGCCAGCAGCTTAGGGACAGAAACCTACGAGCAGTACTTC. Translated, it gives CASSLGTETYEQYF.

The chain carries TRBV4-1 and TRBJ2-1; TRBD2 matches at 13 bases. The V segment lost 5 bases and the J segment 9 bases; nucleotides outside the gene matches: 10. Germline loops: CDR1 MGHRA, CDR2 YSYEKL. The length of the CDR3 is 16 residues. The CDR3 loop reads CASSRLTSGRAGEQFF. The CDR3, as DNA: TGCGCCAGCAGCAGACTTACTAGCGGGAGGGCCGGTGAGCAGTTCTTC.

This clonotype was seen only a few times. The chain couples TRBV30 to TRBJ2-5, with D perhaps given as TRBD1 or TRBD2 (5 bases each). The CDR3 sequence is 14 residues long. V dropped 4 bases and J dropped 5 bases, with 17 bases sitting between them. The germline gives CDR1 GTSNPN, CDR2 SVGIG (reference sequence). CDR3 protein: CAWIPPGAVETQYF. The CDR3 DNA reads TGTGCCTGGATTCCCCCCGGGGCGGTGGAGACCCAGTACTTC.

This clonotype was counted only a few times. This chain uses TRBV7-2 with TRBJ1-1; D possibly corresponds to TRBD1 (6 bases). V lost 3 bases to trimming and J lost 1 base, with 12 bases between them. CDR3 length equals 15 residues. In germline, CDR1 is SGHTA, CDR2 FQGNSA. This CDR3 is CASSFWGLGNTEAFF. Written as DNA, the CDR3 is TGTGCCAGCAGCTTCTGGGGGCTTGGGAACACTGAAGCTTTCTTT.

In this sample, this clonotype turned up many times. The rearrangement uses TRBV4-3 and TRBJ1-6; no clear D. With 3 bases removed from V and 7 bases from J, the gap between germline ends came to 13 bases. This CDR3 comprises 15 residues. Germline values: CDR1 LGHNA, CDR2 YSLEER. CDR3 coding DNA: TGCGCCAGCAGCCAGGGATTGGGGAAGAATTCACCCCTCCACTTT. Translation gives CASSQGLGKNSPLHF.